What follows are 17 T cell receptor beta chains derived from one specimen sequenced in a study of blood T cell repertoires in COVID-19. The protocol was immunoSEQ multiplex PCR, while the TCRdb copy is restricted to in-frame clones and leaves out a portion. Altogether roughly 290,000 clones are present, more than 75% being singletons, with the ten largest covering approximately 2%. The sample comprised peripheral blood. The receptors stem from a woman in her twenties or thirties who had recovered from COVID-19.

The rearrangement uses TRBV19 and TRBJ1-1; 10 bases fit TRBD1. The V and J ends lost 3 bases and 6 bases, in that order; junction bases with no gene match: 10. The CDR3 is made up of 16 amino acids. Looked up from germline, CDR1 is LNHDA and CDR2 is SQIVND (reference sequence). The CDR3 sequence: CASSMETGGSLAEAFF. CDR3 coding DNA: TGTGCCAGTAGTATGGAGACAGGGGGCTCTTTAGCTGAAGCTTTCTTT.

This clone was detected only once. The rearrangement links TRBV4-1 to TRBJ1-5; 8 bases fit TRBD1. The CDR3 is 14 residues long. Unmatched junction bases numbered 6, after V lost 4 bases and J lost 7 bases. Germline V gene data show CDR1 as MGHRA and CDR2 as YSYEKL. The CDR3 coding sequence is TGCGCCAGCAGCCGGCAGGGGGCTGGACAGCCCCAGCATTTT. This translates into CASSRQGAGQPQHF.

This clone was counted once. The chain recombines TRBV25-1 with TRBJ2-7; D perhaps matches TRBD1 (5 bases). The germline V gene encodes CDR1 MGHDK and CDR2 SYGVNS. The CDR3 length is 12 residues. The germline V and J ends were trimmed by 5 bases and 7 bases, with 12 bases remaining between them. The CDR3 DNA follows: TGTGCCAGCAGTACAGGTTCGGGTGAGCAGTACTTC. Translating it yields CASSTGSGEQYF.

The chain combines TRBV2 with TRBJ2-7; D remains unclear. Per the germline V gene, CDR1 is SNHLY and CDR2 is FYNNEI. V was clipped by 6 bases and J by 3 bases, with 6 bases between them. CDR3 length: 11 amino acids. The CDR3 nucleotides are TGTGCCAGCAGCAACAACTACGAGCAGTACTTC. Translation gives CASSNNYEQYF.

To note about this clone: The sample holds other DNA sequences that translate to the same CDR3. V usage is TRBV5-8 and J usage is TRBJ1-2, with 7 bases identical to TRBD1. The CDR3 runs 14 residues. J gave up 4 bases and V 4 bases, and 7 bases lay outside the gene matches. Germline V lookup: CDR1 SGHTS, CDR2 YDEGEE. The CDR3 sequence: CASSRGQEGYGYTF. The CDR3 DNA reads TGTGCCAGCAGCAGAGGACAGGAAGGCTATGGCTACACCTTC.

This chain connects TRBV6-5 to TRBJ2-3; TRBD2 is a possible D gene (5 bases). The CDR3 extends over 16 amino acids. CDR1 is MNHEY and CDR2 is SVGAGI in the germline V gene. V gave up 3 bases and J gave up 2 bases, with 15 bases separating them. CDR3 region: CASSYTGAATTDTQYF. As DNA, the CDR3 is TGTGCCAGCAGTTATACTGGAGCGGCTACCACAGATACGCAGTATTTT.

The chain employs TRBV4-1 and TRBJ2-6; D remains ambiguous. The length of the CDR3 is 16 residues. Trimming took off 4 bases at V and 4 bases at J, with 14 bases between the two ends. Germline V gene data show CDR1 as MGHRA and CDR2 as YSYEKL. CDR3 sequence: CASSPLGVSGANVLTF. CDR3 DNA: TGCGCCAGCAGCCCCCTAGGCGTCTCCGGGGCCAACGTCCTGACTTTC.

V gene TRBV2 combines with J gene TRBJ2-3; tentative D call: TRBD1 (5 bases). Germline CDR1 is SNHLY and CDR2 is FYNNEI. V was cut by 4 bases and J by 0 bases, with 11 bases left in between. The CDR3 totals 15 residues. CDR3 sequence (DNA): TGTGCCAGCAGTGTTTGGACATCCAGCACAGATACGCAGTATTTT. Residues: CASSVWTSSTDTQYF.

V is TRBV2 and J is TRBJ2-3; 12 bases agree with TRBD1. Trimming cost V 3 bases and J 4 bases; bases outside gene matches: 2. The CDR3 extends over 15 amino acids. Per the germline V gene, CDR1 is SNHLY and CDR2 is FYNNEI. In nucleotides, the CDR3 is TGTGCCAGCAGTGAGGGGACAGGGGGCCCAGATACGCAGTATTTT. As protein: CASSEGTGGPDTQYF.

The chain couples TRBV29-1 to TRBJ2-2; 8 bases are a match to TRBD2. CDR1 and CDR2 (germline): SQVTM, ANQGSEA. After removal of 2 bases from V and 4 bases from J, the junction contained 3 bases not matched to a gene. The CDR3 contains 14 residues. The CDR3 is CSVEPRGGTGELFF. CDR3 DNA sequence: TGCAGCGTTGAACCCCGGGGGGGCACCGGGGAGCTGTTTTTT.

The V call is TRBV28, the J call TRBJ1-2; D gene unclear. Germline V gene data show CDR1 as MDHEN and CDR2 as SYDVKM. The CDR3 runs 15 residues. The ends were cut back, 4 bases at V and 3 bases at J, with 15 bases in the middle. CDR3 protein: CASSSPTRADYGYTF. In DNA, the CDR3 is TGTGCCAGCAGTTCCCCCACTAGGGCAGACTATGGCTACACCTTC.

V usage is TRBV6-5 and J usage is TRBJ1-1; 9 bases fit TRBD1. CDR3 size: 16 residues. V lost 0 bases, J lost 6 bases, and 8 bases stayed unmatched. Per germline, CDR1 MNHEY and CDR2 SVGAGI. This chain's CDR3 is CASSYSKATGGSEAFF. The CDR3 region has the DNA TGTGCCAGCAGTTACTCGAAGGCCACAGGGGGCTCTGAAGCTTTCTTT.

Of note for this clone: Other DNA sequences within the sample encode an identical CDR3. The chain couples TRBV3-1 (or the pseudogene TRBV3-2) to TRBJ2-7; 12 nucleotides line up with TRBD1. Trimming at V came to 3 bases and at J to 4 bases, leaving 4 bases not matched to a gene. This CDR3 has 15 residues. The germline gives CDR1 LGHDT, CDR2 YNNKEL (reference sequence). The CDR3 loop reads CASSHRDRGLYEQYF. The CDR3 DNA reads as TGTGCCAGCAGCCACCGGGACAGGGGGCTTTACGAGCAGTACTTC.

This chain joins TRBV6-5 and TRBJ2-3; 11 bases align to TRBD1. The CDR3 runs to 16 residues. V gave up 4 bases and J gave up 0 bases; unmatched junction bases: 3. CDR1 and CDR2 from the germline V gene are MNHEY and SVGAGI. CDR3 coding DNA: TGTGCCAGCAGTTCAGGACAGGGGGCTAGCACAGATACGCAGTATTTT. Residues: CASSSGQGASTDTQYF.

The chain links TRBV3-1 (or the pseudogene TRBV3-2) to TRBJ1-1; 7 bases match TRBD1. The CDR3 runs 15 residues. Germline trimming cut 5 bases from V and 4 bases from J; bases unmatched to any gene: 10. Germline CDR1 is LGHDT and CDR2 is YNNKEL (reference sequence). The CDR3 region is CASSVRAGGRTEAFF. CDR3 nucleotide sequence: TGTGCCAGCAGCGTCCGAGCAGGGGGTCGCACTGAAGCTTTCTTT.

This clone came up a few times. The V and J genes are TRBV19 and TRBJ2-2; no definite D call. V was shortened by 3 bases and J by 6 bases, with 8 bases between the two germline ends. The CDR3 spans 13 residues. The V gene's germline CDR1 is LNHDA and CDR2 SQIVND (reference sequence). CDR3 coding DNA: TGTGCCAGTAGTATTCTTATCCCCGGGGAGCTGTTTTTT. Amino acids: CASSILIPGELFF.

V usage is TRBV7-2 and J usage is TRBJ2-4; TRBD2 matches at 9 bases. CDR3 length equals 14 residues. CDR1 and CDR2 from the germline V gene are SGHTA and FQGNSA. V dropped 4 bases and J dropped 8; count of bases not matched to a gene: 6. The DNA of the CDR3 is TGTGCCAGCAGCTCTCTAGCGGGAATCGACATTCAGTACTTC. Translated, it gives CASSSLAGIDIQYF.